This entry is about one T cell receptor beta chain. This entry comes from a study of shared clonotypes between healthy human individuals. Recent acute infections and vaccinations were absent in the healthy HIV-negative adult donors. Only in-frame clones appear in the TCRdb table, and some are missing; sequencing was by immunoSEQ multiplex PCR. The sample contains some 530,000 clones, about 78% of which appear only once. This CDR3 is built from 13 residues. The V gene lost 3 bases and the J gene lost 3 bases, with 6 bases spanning the gap. Per germline, CDR1 SNHLY and CDR2 FYNNEI. The source is a woman aged 40 to 50 in good health. Some clones in this sample may be carry-over from other donors' samples. Sequenced input: PBMCs. The chain combines TRBV2 with TRBJ1-3; D ambiguous. The CDR3 DNA reads as TGTGCCAGCAGTGATTGGGGTGGAAACACCATATATTTT. Its translation: CASSDWGGNTIYF.